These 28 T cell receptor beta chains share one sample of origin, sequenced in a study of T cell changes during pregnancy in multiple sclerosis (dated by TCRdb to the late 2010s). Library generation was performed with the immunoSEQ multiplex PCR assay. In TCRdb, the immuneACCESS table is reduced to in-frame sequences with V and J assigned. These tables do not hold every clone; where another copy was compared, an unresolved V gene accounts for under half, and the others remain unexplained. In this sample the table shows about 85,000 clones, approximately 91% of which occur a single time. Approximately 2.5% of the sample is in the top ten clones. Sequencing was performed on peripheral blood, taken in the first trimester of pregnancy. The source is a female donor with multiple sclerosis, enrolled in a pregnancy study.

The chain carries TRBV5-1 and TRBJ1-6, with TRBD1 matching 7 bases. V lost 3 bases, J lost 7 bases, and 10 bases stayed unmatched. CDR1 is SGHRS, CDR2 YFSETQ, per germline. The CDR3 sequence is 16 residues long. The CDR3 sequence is CASSSSLGQLNSPLHF. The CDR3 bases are TGCGCCAGCAGCTCGTCCCTGGGACAGCTAAATTCACCCCTCCACTTT.

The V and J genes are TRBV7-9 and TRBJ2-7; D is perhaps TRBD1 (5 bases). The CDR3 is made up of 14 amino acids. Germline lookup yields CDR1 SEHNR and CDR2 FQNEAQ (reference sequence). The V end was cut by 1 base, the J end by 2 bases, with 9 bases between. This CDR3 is CASSLGGGTYEQYF. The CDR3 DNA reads TGTGCCAGCAGCTTAGGGGGCGGAACCTACGAGCAGTACTTC.

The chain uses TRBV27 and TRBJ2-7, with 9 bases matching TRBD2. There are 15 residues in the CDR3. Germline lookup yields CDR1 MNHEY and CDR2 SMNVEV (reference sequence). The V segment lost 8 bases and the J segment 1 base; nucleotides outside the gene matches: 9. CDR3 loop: CASGSRRGGSYEQYF. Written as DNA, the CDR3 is TGTGCCAGCGGGTCGCGGCGGGGGGGGTCCTACGAGCAGTACTTC.

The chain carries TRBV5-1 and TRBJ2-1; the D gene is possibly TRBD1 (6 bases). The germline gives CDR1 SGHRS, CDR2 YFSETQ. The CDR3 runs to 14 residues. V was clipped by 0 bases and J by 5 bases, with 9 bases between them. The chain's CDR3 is CASSLGAGDNEQFF. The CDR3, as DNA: TGCGCCAGCAGCTTGGGGGCAGGGGACAATGAGCAGTTCTTC. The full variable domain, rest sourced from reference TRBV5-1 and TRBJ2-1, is KAGVTQTPRYLIKTRGQQVTLSCSPISGHRSVSWYQQTPGQGLQFLFEYFSETQRNKGNFPGRFSGRQFSNSRSEMNVSTLELGDSALYLCASSLGAGDNEQFFGPGTRLTVL.

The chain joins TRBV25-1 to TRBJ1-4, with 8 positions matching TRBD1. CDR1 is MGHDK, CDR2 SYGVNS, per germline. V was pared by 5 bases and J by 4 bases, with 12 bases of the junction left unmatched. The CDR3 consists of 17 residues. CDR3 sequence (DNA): TGTGCCAGCAGTCAAATGCTCCAGGGGGCTAATAATGAAAAACTGTTTTTT. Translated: CASSQMLQGANNEKLFF.

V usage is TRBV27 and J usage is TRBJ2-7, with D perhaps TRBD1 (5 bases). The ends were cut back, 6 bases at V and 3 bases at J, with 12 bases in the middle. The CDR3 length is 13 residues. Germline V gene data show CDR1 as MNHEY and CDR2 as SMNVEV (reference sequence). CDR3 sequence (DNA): TGTGCCAGCAGCCCCACCCAGGGCTACGAGCAGTACTTC. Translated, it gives CASSPTQGYEQYF.

The CDR3 nucleotides are TGTGCCAGCAGCCTACAGGGGGCGCTTGGCAATTCACCCCTCCACTTT. Amino acids: CASSLQGALGNSPLHF. The V gene is TRBV7-2, the J gene TRBJ1-6, with 9 bases lining up with TRBD1. The germline V gene has CDR1 SGHTA and CDR2 FQGNSA. V lost 5 bases, J lost 7 bases, and 9 bases stayed unmatched. The CDR3 sequence is 16 residues long. The whole variable domain, filled in from reference TRBV7-2 and TRBJ1-6, reads GAGVSQSPSNKVTEKGKDVELRCDPISGHTALYWYRQSLGQGLEFLIYFQGNSAPDKSGLPSDRFSAERTGGSVSTLTIQRTQQEDSAVYLCASSLQGALGNSPLHFGNGTRLTVT.

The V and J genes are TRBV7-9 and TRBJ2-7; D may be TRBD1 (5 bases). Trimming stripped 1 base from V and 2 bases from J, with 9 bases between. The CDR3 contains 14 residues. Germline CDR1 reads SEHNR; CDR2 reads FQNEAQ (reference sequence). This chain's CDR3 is CASSLGGSTYEQYF. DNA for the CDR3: TGTGCCAGCAGCTTAGGGGGCAGCACCTACGAGCAGTACTTC.

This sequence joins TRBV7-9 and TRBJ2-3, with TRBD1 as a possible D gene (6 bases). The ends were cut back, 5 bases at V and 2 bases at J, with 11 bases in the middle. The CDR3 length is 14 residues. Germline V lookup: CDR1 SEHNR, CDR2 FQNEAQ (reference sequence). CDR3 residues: CASSPGQYTDTQYF. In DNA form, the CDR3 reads TGTGCCAGCAGCCCCGGACAGTACACAGATACGCAGTATTTT.

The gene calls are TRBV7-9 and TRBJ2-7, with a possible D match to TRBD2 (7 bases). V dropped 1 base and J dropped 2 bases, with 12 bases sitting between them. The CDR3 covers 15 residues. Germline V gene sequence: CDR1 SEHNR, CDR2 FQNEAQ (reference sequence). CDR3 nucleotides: TGTGCCAGCAGCTTAGAAGGGGGGGCCCCCTACGAGCAGTACTTC. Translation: CASSLEGGAPYEQYF.

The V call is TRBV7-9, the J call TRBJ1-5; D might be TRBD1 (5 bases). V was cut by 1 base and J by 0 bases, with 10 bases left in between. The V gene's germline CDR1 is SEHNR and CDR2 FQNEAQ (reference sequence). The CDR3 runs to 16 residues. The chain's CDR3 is CASSLGEGASNQPQHF. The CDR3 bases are TGTGCCAGCAGCTTAGGGGAAGGGGCTAGCAATCAGCCCCAGCATTTT.

The CDR3 bases are TGCGCCAGCAGCTTGGGGCAGGGGCACAGCACCGGGGAGCTGTTTTTT. Protein sequence: CASSLGQGHSTGELFF. The rearrangement joins TRBV5-1 to TRBJ2-2, with D possibly being TRBD1 (6 bases). This CDR3 has 16 residues. V shed 0 bases and J shed 4 bases, with 13 bases lying between them. The germline CDR1 and CDR2 sequences are SGHRS and YFSETQ.

CDR3 DNA sequence: TGCGCCAGCAGCCAGCGCTATAGCGGGAGGTCCTACGAGCAGTACTTC. It codes for CASSQRYSGRSYEQYF. The chain uses TRBV4-1 and TRBJ2-7; 10 bases line up with TRBD2. Germline CDR1 MGHRA, CDR2 YSYEKL. This CDR3 region has 16 residues. The ends lost 3 bases at V and 1 base at J; junction bases unmatched: 6.

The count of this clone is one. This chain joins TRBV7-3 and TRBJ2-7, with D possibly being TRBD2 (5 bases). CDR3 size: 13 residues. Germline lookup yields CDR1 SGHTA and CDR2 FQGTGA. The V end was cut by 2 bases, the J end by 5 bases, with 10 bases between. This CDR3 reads CASSLGLVDEQYF. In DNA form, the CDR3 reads TGTGCCAGCAGCTTAGGACTCGTGGACGAGCAGTACTTC.

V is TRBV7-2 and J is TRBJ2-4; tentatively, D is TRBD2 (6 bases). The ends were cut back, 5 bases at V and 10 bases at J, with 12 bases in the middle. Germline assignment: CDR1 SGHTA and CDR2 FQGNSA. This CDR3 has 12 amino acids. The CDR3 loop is CASSALGLIQYF. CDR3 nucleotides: TGTGCCAGCAGCGCTCTGGGACTTATTCAGTACTTC.

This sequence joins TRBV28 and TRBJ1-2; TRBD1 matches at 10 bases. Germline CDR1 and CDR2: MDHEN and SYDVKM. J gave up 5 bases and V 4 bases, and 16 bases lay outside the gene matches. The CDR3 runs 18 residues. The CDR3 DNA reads TGTGCCAGCAGTTCAATCTGGACAGGGGGAATAGAGGAGTATGGCTACACCTTC. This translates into CASSSIWTGGIEEYGYTF.

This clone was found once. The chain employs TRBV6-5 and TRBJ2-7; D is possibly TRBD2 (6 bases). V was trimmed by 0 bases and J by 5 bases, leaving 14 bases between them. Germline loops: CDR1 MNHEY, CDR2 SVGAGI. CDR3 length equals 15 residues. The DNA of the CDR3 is TGTGCCAGCAGTTACTCGAATCGGGGGTTGGACGAGCAGTACTTC. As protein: CASSYSNRGLDEQYF.

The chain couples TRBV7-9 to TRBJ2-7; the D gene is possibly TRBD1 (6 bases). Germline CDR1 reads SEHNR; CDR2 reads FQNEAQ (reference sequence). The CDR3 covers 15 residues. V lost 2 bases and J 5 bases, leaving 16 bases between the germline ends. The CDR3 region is CASSLFWGQSDEQYF. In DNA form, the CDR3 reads TGTGCCAGCAGCTTATTCTGGGGGCAGTCCGACGAGCAGTACTTC.

DNA for the CDR3: TGTGCCAGCAGCCAAGAGCTAGCGGGGACCTACGAGCAGTACTTC. Translation: CASSQELAGTYEQYF. The chain combines TRBV4-2 with TRBJ2-7; 9 nucleotides match TRBD2. The V gene's germline CDR1 is LGHNA and CDR2 YNFKEQ. The CDR3 is 15 residues long. J lost 2 bases, V lost 0 bases, and 2 bases had no gene match.

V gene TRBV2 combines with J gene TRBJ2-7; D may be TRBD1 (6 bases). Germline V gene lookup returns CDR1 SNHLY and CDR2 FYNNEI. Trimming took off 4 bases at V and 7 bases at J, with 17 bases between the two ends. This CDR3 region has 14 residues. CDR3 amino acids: CASSAQGPTREQYF. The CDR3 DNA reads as TGTGCCAGCAGTGCGCAGGGGCCCACCAGGGAGCAGTACTTC.

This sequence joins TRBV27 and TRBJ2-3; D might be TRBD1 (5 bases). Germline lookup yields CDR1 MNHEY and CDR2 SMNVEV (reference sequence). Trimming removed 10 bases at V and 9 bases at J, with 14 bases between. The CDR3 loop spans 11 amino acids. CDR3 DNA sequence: TGTGCCACCGGGCCCTGGGGCACGCAGTATTTT. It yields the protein CATGPWGTQYF.

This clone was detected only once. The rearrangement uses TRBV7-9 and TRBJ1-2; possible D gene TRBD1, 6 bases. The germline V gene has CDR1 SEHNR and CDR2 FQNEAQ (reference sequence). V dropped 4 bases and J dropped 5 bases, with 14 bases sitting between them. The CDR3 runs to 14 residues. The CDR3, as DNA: TGTGCCAGCAGCTCCAGGACAGATCCTTATGGCTACACCTTC. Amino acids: CASSSRTDPYGYTF.

CDR3 nucleotide sequence: TGTGCCAGCAGCACGACAGGGAAACCAGACCTTAGCAATCAGCCCCAGCATTTT. As protein: CASSTTGKPDLSNQPQHF. The genes are TRBV11-2 and TRBJ1-5; 7 bases align to TRBD1. The CDR3 has 18 residues. Germline trimming cut 5 bases from V and 0 bases from J; bases unmatched to any gene: 13. Germline values: CDR1 SGHAT, CDR2 FQNNGV. Full variable domain (rest looked up from reference TRBV11-2 and TRBJ1-5): EAGVAQSPRYKIIEKRQSVAFWCNPISGHATLYWYQQILGQGPKLLIQFQNNGVVDDSQLPKDRFSAERLKGVDSTLKIQPAKLEDSAVYLCASSTTGKPDLSNQPQHFGDGTRLSIL.

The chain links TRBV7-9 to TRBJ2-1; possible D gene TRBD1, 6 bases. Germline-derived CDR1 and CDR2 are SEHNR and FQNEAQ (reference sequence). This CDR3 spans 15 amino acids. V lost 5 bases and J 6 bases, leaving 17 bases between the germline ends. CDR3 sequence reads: CASSRWEAQGNEQFF. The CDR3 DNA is TGTGCCAGCAGCCGCTGGGAAGCACAGGGCAATGAGCAGTTCTTC.

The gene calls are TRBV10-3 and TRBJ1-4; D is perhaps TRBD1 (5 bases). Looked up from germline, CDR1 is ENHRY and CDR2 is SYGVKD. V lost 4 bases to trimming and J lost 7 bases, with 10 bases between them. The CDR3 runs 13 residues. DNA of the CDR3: TGTGCCATCAGTGCGGGGGATAGTGAAAAACTGTTTTTT. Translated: CAISAGDSEKLFF.

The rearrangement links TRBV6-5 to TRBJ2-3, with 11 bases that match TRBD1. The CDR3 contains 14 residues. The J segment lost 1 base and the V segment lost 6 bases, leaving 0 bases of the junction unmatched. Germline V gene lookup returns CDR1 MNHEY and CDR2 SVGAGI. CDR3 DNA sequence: TGTGCCAGCAGGGGACAGGGGGGCACAGATACGCAGTATTTT. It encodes CASRGQGGTDTQYF.

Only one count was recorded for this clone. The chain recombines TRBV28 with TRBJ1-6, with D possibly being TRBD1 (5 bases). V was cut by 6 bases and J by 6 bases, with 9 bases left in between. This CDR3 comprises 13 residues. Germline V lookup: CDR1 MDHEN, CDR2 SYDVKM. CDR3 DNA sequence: TGTGCCAGCAGGCAGGGAGGTAATTCACCCCTCCACTTT. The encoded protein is CASRQGGNSPLHF. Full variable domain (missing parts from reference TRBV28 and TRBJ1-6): DVKVTQSSRYLVKRTGEKVFLECVQDMDHENMFWYRQDPGLGLRLIYFSYDVKMKEKGDIPEGYSVSREKKERFSLILESASTNQTSMYLCASRQGGNSPLHFGNGTRLTVT.

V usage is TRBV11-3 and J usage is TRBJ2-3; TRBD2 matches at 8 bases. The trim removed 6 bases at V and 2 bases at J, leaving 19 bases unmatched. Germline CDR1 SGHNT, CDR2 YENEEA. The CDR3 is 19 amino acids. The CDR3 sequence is CASSSGTDKFSGNTDTQYF. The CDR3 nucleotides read TGTGCCAGCAGTTCCGGGACCGATAAGTTTAGCGGGAACACAGATACGCAGTATTTT.